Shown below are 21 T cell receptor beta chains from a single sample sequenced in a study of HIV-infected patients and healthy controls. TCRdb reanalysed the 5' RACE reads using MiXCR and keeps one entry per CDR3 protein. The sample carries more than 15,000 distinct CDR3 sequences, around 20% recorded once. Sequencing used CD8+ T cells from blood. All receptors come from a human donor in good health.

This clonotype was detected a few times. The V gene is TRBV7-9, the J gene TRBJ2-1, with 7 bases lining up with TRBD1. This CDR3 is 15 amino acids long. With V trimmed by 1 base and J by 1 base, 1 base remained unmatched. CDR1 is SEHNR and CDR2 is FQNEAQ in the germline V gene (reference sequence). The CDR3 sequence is CASSLVTGSYNEQFF. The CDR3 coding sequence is TGTGCCAGCAGCTTAGTGACAGGGTCCTACAATGAGCAGTTCTTC.

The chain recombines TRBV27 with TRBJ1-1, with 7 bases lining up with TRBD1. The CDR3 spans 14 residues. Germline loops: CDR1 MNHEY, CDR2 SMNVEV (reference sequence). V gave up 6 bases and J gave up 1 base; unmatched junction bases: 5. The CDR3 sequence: CASRDGTANTEAFF. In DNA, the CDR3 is TGTGCCAGCAGGGACGGGACAGCGAACACTGAAGCTTTCTTT.

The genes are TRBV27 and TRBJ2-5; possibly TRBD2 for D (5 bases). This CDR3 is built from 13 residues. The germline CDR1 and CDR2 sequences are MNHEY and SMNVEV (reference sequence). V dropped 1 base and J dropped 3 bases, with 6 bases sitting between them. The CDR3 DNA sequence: TGTGCCAGCAGTTTATTGGGAGAAGAGACCCAGTACTTC. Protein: CASSLLGEETQYF.

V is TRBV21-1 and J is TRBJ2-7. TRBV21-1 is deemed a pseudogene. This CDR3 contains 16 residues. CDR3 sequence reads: CASSKAGVNRSYEQYF. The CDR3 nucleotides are TGTGCCAGCAGCAAAGCCGGGGTGAACCGCTCCTACGAGCAGTACTTC.

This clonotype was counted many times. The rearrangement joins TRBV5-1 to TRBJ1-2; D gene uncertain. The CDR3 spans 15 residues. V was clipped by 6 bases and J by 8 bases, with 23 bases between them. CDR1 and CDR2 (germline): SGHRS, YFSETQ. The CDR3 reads CASNASRAAGEGYTF. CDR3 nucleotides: TGCGCCAGCAACGCGAGCCGGGCAGCCGGGGAAGGCTACACCTTC. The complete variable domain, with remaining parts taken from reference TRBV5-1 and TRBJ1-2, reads KAGVTQTPRYLIKTRGQQVTLSCSPISGHRSVSWYQQTPGQGLQFLFEYFSETQRNKGNFPGRFSGRQFSNSRSEMNVSTLELGDSALYLCASNASRAAGEGYTFGSGTRLTVV.

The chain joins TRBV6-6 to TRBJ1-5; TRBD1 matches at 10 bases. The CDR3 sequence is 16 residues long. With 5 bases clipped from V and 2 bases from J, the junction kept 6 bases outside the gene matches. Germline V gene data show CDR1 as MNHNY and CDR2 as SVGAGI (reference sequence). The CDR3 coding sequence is TGTGCCAGCAGTACCGGGACAGGGGTTGGCAATCAGCCCCAGCATTTT. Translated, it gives CASSTGTGVGNQPQHF.

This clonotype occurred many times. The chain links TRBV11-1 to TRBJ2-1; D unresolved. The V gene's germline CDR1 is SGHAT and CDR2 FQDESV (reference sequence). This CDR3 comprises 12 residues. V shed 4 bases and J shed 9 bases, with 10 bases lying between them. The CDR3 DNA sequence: TGTGCCAGCAGCTCATTCGTTCGTGAGCAGTTCTTC. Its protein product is CASSSFVREQFF.

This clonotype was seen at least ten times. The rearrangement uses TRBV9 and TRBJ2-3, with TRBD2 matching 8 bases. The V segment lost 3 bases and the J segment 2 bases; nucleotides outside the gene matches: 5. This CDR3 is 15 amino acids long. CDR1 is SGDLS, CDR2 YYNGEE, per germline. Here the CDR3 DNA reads TGTGCCAGCAGCGCTTACGGGGGGGACACAGATACGCAGTATTTT. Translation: CASSAYGGDTDTQYF.

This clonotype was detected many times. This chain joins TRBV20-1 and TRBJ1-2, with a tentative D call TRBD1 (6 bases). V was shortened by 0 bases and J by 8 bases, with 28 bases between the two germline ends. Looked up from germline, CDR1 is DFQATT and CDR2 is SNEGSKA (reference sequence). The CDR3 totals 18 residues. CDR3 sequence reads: CSARDLDSQAIFYAGYTF. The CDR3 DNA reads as TGCAGTGCTAGAGACCTGGACAGTCAGGCAATTTTCTATGCGGGCTACACCTTC.

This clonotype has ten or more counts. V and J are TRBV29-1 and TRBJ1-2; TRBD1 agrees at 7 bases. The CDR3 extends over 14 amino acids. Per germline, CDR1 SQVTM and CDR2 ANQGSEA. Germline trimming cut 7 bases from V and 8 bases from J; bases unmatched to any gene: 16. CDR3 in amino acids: CSDGGTASPGGYTF. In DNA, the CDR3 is TGCAGCGACGGGGGGACAGCCTCGCCGGGGGGCTACACCTTC.

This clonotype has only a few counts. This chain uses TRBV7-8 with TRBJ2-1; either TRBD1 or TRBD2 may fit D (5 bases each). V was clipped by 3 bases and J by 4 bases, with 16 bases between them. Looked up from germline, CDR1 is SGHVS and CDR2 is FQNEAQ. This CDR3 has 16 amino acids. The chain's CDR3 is CASSFNVGGWYNEQFF. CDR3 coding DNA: TGTGCCAGCAGCTTCAACGTTGGGGGATGGTACAATGAGCAGTTCTTC. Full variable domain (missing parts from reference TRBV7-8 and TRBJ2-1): GAGVSQSPRYKVAKRGQDVALRCDPISGHVSLFWYQQALGQGPEFLTYFQNEAQLDKSGLPSDRFFAERPEGSVSTLKIQRTQQEDSAVYLCASSFNVGGWYNEQFFGPGTRLTVL.

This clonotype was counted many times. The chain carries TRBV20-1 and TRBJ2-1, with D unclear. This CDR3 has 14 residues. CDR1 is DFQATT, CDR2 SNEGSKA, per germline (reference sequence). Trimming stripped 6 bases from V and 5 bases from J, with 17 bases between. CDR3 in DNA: TGCAGTGCCCAGGCTCTCCCTCTCAACAATGAGCAGTTCTTC. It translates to CSAQALPLNNEQFF.

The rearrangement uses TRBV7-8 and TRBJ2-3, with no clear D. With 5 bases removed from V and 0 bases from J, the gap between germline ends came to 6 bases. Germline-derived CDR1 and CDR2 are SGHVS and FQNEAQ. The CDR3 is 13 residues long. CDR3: CASSPWSTDTQYF. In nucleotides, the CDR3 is TGTGCCAGCAGCCCGTGGAGCACAGATACGCAGTATTTT.

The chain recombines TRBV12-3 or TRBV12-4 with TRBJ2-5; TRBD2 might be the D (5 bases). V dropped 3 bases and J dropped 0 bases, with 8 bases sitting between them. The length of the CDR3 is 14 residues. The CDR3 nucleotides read TGTGCCAGCAGTTTTGCCGGGAACCAAGAGACCCAGTACTTC. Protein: CASSFAGNQETQYF.

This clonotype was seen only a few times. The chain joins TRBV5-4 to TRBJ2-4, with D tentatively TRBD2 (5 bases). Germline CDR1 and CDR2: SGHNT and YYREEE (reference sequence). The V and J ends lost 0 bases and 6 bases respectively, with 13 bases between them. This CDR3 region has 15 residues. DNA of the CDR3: TGTGCCAGCAGCTTGGAGTTCGCTGCGGGAAACATTCAGTACTTC. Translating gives CASSLEFAAGNIQYF.

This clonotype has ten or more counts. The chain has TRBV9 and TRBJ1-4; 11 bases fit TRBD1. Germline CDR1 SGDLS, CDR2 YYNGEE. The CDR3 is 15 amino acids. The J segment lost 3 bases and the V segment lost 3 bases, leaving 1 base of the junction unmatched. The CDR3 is CASSEGQGANEKLFF. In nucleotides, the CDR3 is TGTGCCAGCAGCGAGGGACAGGGGGCTAATGAAAAACTGTTTTTT.

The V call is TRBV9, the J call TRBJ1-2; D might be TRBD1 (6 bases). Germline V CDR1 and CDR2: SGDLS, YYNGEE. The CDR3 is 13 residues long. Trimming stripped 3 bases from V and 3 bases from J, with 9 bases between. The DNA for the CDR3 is TGTGCCAGCAGCGACGGACAGCACTATGGCTACACCTTC. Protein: CASSDGQHYGYTF.

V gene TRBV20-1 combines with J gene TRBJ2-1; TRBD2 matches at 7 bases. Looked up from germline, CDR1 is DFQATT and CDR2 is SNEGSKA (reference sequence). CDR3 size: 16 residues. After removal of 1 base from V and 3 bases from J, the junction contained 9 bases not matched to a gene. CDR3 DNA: TGCAGTGCTAGAGTTCGCGGACTAGTGTTCTACAATGAGCAGTTCTTC. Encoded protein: CSARVRGLVFYNEQFF.

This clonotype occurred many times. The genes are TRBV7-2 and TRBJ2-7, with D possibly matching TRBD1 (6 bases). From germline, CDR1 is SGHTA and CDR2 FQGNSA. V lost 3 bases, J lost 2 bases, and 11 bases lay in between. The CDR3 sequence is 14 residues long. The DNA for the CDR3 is TGTGCCAGCAGCTTTGGGCAGGGGACCTACGAGCAGTACTTC. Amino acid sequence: CASSFGQGTYEQYF.

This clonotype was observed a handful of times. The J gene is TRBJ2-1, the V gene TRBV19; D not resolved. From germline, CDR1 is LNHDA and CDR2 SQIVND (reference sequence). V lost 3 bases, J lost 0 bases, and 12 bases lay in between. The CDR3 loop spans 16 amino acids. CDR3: CASSIQGQSSYNEQFF. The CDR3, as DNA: TGTGCCAGTAGTATTCAAGGGCAGAGCTCCTACAATGAGCAGTTCTTC.

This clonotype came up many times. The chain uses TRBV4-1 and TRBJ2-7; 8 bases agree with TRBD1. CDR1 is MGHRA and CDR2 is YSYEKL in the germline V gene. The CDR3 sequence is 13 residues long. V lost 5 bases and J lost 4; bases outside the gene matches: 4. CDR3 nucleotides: TGCGCCAGCAGCTACGGACAGGGATACGAGCAGTACTTC. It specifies CASSYGQGYEQYF.